One and the same sample provided the 26 T cell receptor beta chains below, sequenced in a study of CD8+ T cells in alopecia areata. As the sequencing template, cDNA was produced by extracting RNA and reverse transcribing it. The assay was immunoSEQ multiplex PCR, and TCRdb's table has in-frame clones only and misses some. Among approximately 58,000 clones listed, roughly 45% were seen once. What was sequenced was NKG2D-low CD8+ T cells sorted from blood. These receptors originate from a human donor with alopecia areata.

The chain has TRBV29-1 and TRBJ2-2, with 7 positions matching TRBD2. With 0 bases clipped from V and 2 bases from J, the junction kept 9 bases outside the gene matches. The germline CDR1 and CDR2 sequences are SQVTM and ANQGSEA. The CDR3 runs 17 residues. The CDR3 nucleotides read TGCAGCGTTGAAGATCCCCTTGCTAGCGGCAACACCGGGGAGCTGTTTTTT. Its translation: CSVEDPLASGNTGELFF.

This clone was observed a handful of times. This sequence joins TRBV29-1 and TRBJ1-5; D is undetermined. V was trimmed by 3 bases and J by 6 bases, leaving 12 bases between them. The CDR3 loop spans 13 amino acids. CDR1 SQVTM and CDR2 ANQGSEA come from the germline V gene. The CDR3 DNA reads TGCAGCGTTGAGTCCGGGGTCGGTCAGCCCCAGCATTTT. Protein: CSVESGVGQPQHF. Together with reference TRBV29-1 and TRBJ1-5, the CDR3 gives the full variable domain: SAVISQKPSRDICQRGTSLTIQCQVDSQVTMMFWYRQQPGQSLTLIATANQGSEATYESGFVIDKFPISRPNLTFSTLTVSNMSPEDSSIYLCSVESGVGQPQHFGDGTRLSIL.

This clone has just a few counts. J is TRBJ1-1 and V is TRBV14, with D perhaps TRBD1 (6 bases). This CDR3 is built from 14 residues. Germline V lookup: CDR1 SGHDN, CDR2 FVKESK. V dropped 4 bases and J dropped 1 base, with 10 bases sitting between them. CDR3 sequence (DNA): TGTGCCAGCAGCCTCACGACAGGGAACACTGAAGCTTTCTTT. Protein sequence: CASSLTTGNTEAFF.

This clone showed up just a few times. V usage is TRBV29-1 and J usage is TRBJ2-2; D is unresolved. The CDR3 spans 10 residues. Trimming removed 3 bases from V and 7 bases from J, with 3 bases in between. Germline V CDR1 and CDR2: SQVTM, ANQGSEA. This CDR3 reads CSVEVGELFF. The CDR3 coding sequence is TGCAGCGTTGAGGTCGGGGAGCTGTTTTTT.

In this sample, this clone turned up a few times. CDR3: CASRDRGRGTEAFF. The CDR3, as DNA: TGTGCCAGCAGGGACAGGGGGCGGGGAACTGAAGCTTTCTTT. The V and J genes are TRBV19 and TRBJ1-1; 12 nucleotides line up with TRBD1. Per germline, CDR1 LNHDA and CDR2 SQIVND (reference sequence). CDR3 length equals 14 residues. J was trimmed by 5 bases and V by 9 bases; bases with no gene match: 7.

The chain carries TRBV27 and TRBJ2-1; D unclear. V lost 2 bases and J 6 bases, leaving 8 bases between the germline ends. Germline lookup yields CDR1 MNHEY and CDR2 SMNVEV (reference sequence). The CDR3 contains 13 residues. For the CDR3, the DNA is TGTGCCAGCAGTTTAGCCAGGCTCAATGAGCAGTTCTTC. Amino acids: CASSLARLNEQFF.

This sequence joins TRBV30 and TRBJ1-1; D might be TRBD1 (6 bases). The ends were cut back, 3 bases at V and 5 bases at J, with 13 bases in the middle. There are 13 residues in the CDR3. Germline CDR1 is GTSNPN and CDR2 is SVGIG (reference sequence). CDR3 residues: CAWRVNRDTEAFF. DNA for the CDR3: TGTGCCTGGAGGGTTAACAGGGATACTGAAGCTTTCTTT.

The CDR3 reads CASSPHRVHTGELFF. The CDR3 nucleotides are TGTGCCAGCAGCCCACACAGGGTACACACCGGGGAGCTGTTTTTT. J is TRBJ2-2 and V is TRBV14, with D possibly TRBD1 on 6 matching bases. Trimming removed 4 bases at V and 3 bases at J, with 12 bases between. The CDR3 sequence is 15 residues long. Per germline, CDR1 SGHDN and CDR2 FVKESK.

V usage is TRBV2 and J usage is TRBJ2-7, with 7 nucleotides matching TRBD1. Looked up from germline, CDR1 is SNHLY and CDR2 is FYNNEI. V lost 2 bases and J lost 5; bases outside the gene matches: 9. This CDR3 spans 15 amino acids. The CDR3 is CASSETPRQGHEQYF. In DNA, the CDR3 is TGTGCCAGCAGTGAAACCCCCCGACAGGGACACGAGCAGTACTTC. Based on the CDR3 plus reference TRBV2 and TRBJ2-7, the full variable domain is EPEVTQTPSHQVTQMGQEVILRCVPISNHLYFYWYRQILGQKVEFLVSFYNNEISEKSEIFDDQFSVERPDGSNFTLKIRSTKLEDSAMYFCASSETPRQGHEQYFGPGTRLTVT.

V usage is TRBV7-9 and J usage is TRBJ2-1; D not certain. CDR1 is SEHNR, CDR2 FQNEAQ, per germline (reference sequence). The CDR3 covers 12 residues. The chain's CDR3 is CGIPNSYNEQFF. The CDR3 DNA reads TGTGGTATCCCAAACTCCTACAATGAGCAGTTCTTC.

The V gene is TRBV5-1, the J gene TRBJ1-2; a possible D gene is TRBD1 (5 bases). From germline, CDR1 is SGHRS and CDR2 YFSETQ. V was cut by 2 bases and J by 6 bases, with 8 bases left in between. The CDR3 has 12 residues. CDR3 in amino acids: CASSLSGNGYTF. The DNA of the CDR3 is TGCGCCAGCAGCTTATCAGGGAATGGCTACACCTTC.

Here the CDR3 DNA reads TGTGCCAGCACGGCCTGGGACAGAAGAGAGACCCAGTACTTC. It is translated as CASTAWDRRETQYF. The gene calls are TRBV2 and TRBJ2-5, with 7 positions matching TRBD1. The CDR3 consists of 14 residues. The junction had 9 bases not matched to a gene; V was cut back by 7 bases and J by 4 bases. Germline lookup yields CDR1 SNHLY and CDR2 FYNNEI.

This clone has only one observation. The J gene is TRBJ1-2, the V gene TRBV6-6, with D possibly being TRBD1 (5 bases). Germline CDR1 is MNHNY and CDR2 is SVGAGI (reference sequence). The CDR3 runs to 14 residues. V was clipped by 7 bases and J by 6 bases, with 18 bases between them. The CDR3 here is CASTPLGGPNGYTF. The CDR3 DNA follows: TGTGCCAGCACCCCGTTGGGGGGACCGAATGGCTACACCTTC.

Worth noting for this clone: In the same sample, other DNA sequences code for this CDR3. V is TRBV5-1 and J is TRBJ1-1; possible D gene TRBD1, 5 bases. This CDR3 spans 16 amino acids. Trimming cost V 0 bases and J 3 bases, with 15 bases left between them. The germline gives CDR1 SGHRS, CDR2 YFSETQ. CDR3 sequence: CASSLEWRGADTEAFF. The CDR3 nucleotides read TGCGCCAGCAGCTTGGAATGGAGGGGCGCGGACACTGAAGCTTTCTTT.

The V call is TRBV7-3, the J call TRBJ2-5, with D possibly TRBD1 on 5 matching bases. The ends were cut back, 4 bases at V and 2 bases at J, with 14 bases in the middle. CDR1 is SGHTA, CDR2 FQGTGA, per germline. The CDR3 loop spans 15 amino acids. CDR3 DNA sequence: TGTGCCAGCAGCTCAGGGCTGGCAGCTCAAGAGACCCAGTACTTC. Residues: CASSSGLAAQETQYF.

The chain links TRBV5-6 to TRBJ2-3; tentative D call: TRBD1 (5 bases). The CDR3 is 18 amino acids. CDR1 SGHDT and CDR2 YYEEEE come from the germline V gene. V was pared by 4 bases and J by 1 base, with 22 bases between. The DNA for the CDR3 is TGTGCCAGCAGCCCGACAGTACGTCCTAATGCTGGCACAGATACGCAGTATTTT. It yields the protein CASSPTVRPNAGTDTQYF.

Regarding this clone: Other DNA sequences in this specimen translate into the identical CDR3. This rearrangement joins TRBV27 to TRBJ2-7, with TRBD2 matching 8 bases. The CDR3 runs 13 residues. V lost 3 bases to trimming and J lost 2 bases; unmatched junction nucleotides: 0. Germline values: CDR1 MNHEY, CDR2 SMNVEV (reference sequence). The CDR3 DNA is TGTGCCAGCAGTTTGACTAGCGCCTACGAGCAGTACTTC. The encoded protein is CASSLTSAYEQYF.

The chain combines TRBV7-9 with TRBJ1-1; unclear D gene. V was shortened by 2 bases and J by 3 bases, with 1 base between the two germline ends. CDR1 is SEHNR and CDR2 is FQNEAQ in the germline V gene (reference sequence). This CDR3 has 11 residues. CDR3 sequence reads: CASSLHTEAFF. The CDR3 DNA reads as TGTGCCAGCAGCTTACACACTGAAGCTTTCTTT.

This clone was counted once. This chain connects TRBV2 to TRBJ1-5; D gene uncertain. The germline gives CDR1 SNHLY, CDR2 FYNNEI. Trimming took 2 bases from V and 4 from J, leaving 9 bases between them. There are 14 residues in the CDR3. CDR3 sequence: CASSELPGNQPQHF. CDR3 in DNA: TGTGCCAGCAGTGAACTGCCGGGGAATCAGCCCCAGCATTTT.

A few counts support this clone. The chain carries TRBV28 and TRBJ2-3; 7 bases line up with TRBD2. The CDR3 is made up of 13 amino acids. The J segment lost 6 bases and the V segment lost 2 bases, leaving 2 bases of the junction unmatched. Germline V lookup: CDR1 MDHEN, CDR2 SYDVKM. The CDR3: CASSLVGGDTQYF. CDR3 DNA sequence: TGTGCCAGCAGTTTAGTCGGGGGGGATACGCAGTATTTT.

This clone was observed a few times. The rearrangement joins TRBV4-2 to TRBJ2-5, with D maybe TRBD1 (7 bases). This CDR3 has 15 residues. Germline CDR1 reads LGHNA; CDR2 reads YNFKEQ. Between the trimmed V and J ends, which lost 1 base and 2 bases, there was a span of 11 bases. The DNA of the CDR3 is TGTGCCAGCAGCCAAGGGACAGGAGGGCAAGAGACCCAGTACTTC. Protein product: CASSQGTGGQETQYF.

The chain carries TRBV2 and TRBJ2-1; tentatively, D is TRBD2 (7 bases). V was clipped by 10 bases and J by 8 bases, with 15 bases between them. CDR1 is SNHLY and CDR2 is FYNNEI in the germline V gene. The CDR3 covers 12 residues. CDR3 sequence reads: CATYGGLDEQFF. The CDR3 DNA reads as TGTGCCACCTACGGGGGGCTCGATGAGCAGTTCTTC.

This clone was picked up a small number of times. V usage is TRBV27 and J usage is TRBJ2-1, with D perhaps matching TRBD1 (5 bases). The germline CDR1 and CDR2 sequences are MNHEY and SMNVEV (reference sequence). The V and J ends lost 5 bases and 4 bases respectively, with 9 bases between them. The CDR3 length is 13 residues. CDR3 amino acids: CASSIDRYNEQFF. In DNA, the CDR3 is TGTGCCAGCAGTATAGACAGATACAATGAGCAGTTCTTC.

The chain carries TRBV7-6 and TRBJ2-7; TRBD2 matches 11 bases. With V trimmed by 2 bases and J by 6 bases, 6 bases remained unmatched. CDR1 is SGHVS, CDR2 FNYEAQ, per germline. This CDR3 has 15 residues. Here the CDR3 DNA reads TGTGCCAGCAGCTTAATAGCGGGGGGGACGCGCGAGCAGTACTTC. Translated, it gives CASSLIAGGTREQYF.

This clone appeared a few times. V is TRBV27 and J is TRBJ2-2; 13 bases fit TRBD2. Germline CDR1 MNHEY, CDR2 SMNVEV (reference sequence). This CDR3 has 16 amino acids. V lost 5 bases, J lost 6 bases, and 6 bases stayed unmatched. CDR3 sequence: CASSRGLAGVSGELFF. CDR3 in DNA: TGTGCCAGCAGTCGTGGACTAGCGGGAGTCTCCGGGGAGCTGTTTTTT.

V and J are TRBV4-3 and TRBJ2-3; D remains unclear. Deletions cut 3 bases from V and 0 bases from J, with 4 bases between. This CDR3 comprises 13 residues. Germline CDR1 reads LGHNA; CDR2 reads YSLEER. The CDR3 is CASSQASTDTQYF. DNA of the CDR3: TGCGCCAGCAGCCAGGCTAGCACAGATACGCAGTATTTT.